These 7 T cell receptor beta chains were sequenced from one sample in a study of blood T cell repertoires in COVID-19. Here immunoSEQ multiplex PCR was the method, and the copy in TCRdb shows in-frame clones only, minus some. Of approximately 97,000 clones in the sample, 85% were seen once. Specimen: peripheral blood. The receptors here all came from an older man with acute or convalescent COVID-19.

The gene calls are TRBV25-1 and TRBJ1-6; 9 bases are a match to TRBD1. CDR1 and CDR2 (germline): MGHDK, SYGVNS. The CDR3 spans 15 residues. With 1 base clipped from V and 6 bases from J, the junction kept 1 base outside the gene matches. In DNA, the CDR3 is TGTGCCAGCAGTGAATCGGGACAGGGTAATTCACCCCTCCACTTT. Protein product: CASSESGQGNSPLHF.

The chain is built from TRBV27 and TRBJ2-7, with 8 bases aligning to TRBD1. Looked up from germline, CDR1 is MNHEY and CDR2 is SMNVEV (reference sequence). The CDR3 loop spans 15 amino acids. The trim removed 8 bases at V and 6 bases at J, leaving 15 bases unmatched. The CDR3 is CASRPGQAPRGEQYF. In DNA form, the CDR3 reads TGTGCCAGCCGCCCGGGACAGGCCCCTCGGGGCGAGCAGTACTTC.

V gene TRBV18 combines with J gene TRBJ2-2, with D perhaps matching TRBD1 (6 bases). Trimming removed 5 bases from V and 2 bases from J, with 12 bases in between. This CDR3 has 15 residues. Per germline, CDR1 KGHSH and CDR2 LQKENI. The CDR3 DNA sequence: TGTGCCAGCTCAGTCCAGGGGAAAAACACCGGGGAGCTGTTTTTT. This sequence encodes CASSVQGKNTGELFF. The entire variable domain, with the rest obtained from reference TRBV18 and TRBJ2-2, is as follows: NAGVMQNPRHLVRRRGQEARLRCSPMKGHSHVYWYRQLPEEGLKFMVYLQKENIIDESGMPKERFSAEFPKEGPSILRIQQVVRGDSAAYFCASSVQGKNTGELFFGEGSRLTVL.

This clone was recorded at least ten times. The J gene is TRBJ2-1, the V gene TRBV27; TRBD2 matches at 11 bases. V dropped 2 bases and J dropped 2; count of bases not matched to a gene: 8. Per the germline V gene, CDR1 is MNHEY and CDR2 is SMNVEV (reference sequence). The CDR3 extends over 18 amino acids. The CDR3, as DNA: TGTGCCAGCAGTTTAGAACTAGCGGGAGCAGGGGCCTACAATGAGCAGTTCTTC. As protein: CASSLELAGAGAYNEQFF.

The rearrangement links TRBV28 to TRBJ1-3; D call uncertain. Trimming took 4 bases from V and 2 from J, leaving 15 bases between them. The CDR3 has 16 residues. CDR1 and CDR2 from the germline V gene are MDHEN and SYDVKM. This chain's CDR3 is CASSSLLIVAGNTIYF. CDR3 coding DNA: TGTGCCAGCAGTTCCCTCCTAATAGTGGCTGGAAACACCATATATTTT.

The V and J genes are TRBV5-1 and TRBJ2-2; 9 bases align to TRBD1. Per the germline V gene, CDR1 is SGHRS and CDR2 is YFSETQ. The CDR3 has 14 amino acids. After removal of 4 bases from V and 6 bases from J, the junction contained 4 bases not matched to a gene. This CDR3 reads CASSRGDRAGELFF. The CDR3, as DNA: TGCGCCAGCAGCAGGGGGGACAGGGCCGGGGAGCTGTTTTTT.

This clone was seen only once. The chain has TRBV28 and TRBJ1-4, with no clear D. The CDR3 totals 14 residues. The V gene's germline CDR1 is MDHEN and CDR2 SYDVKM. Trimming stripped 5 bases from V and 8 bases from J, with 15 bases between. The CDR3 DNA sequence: TGTGCCAGCAGTCAACGTAGCAGCAGAGAAAAACTGTTTTTT. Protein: CASSQRSSREKLFF.